This passage covers 17 T cell receptor beta chains from one sample sequenced in a study of response to subunit inactivated influenza vaccine. From the RT-PCR reads, TCRdb called clonotypes with MiXCR, one entry per CDR3 protein. The repertoire has about 800,000 distinct CDR3 sequences, approximately 22% of them found once; the top ten carry more than 8.5%. This specimen was PBMCs from blood, taken 4 to 6 days after vaccination. These receptor sequences come from a man over 45 who received an inactivated influenza vaccine.

Comment on this clonotype: The junction shows a germline mismatch at one end, possibly a read error. This chain links TRBV20-1 with TRBJ2-7; 7 bases map to TRBD1. Germline CDR1 and CDR2: DFQATT and SNEGSKA (reference sequence). The CDR3 is 14 residues long. CDR3 DNA sequence: TGCAGAGCTAGAGAGTTGGGACAGTCCTACGAGCAGTACTTC. Its translation is CRARELGQSYEQYF.

The chain is built from TRBV20-1 and TRBJ1-5; D might be TRBD1 (5 bases). Per the germline V gene, CDR1 is DFQATT and CDR2 is SNEGSKA (reference sequence). V lost 6 bases and J 0 bases, leaving 12 bases between the germline ends. The CDR3 spans 14 residues. The CDR3 here is CSAWTPSSNQPQHF. CDR3 DNA: TGCAGTGCGTGGACACCTAGTAGCAATCAGCCCCAGCATTTT.

This clonotype was seen a handful of times. The chain has TRBV7-9 and TRBJ2-1, with TRBD2 matching 9 bases. The germline gives CDR1 SEHNR, CDR2 FQNEAQ (reference sequence). This CDR3 spans 14 amino acids. The V segment lost 5 bases and the J segment 8 bases; nucleotides outside the gene matches: 7. CDR3 in amino acids: CASSHLAGNYEQFF. The CDR3 bases are TGTGCCAGCAGCCACCTAGCGGGAAACTATGAGCAGTTCTTC.

The sample holds a few counts of this clonotype. This rearrangement joins TRBV11-2 to TRBJ2-7; D is ambiguous. V lost 5 bases, J lost 0 bases, and 14 bases lay in between. The CDR3 sequence is 15 residues long. Germline CDR1 reads SGHAT; CDR2 reads FQNNGV. The CDR3: CASSRLDASSYEQYF. The CDR3 DNA follows: TGTGCCAGCAGCCGCTTGGACGCCAGCTCCTACGAGCAGTACTTC.

The chain recombines TRBV3-1 with TRBJ2-5; maybe TRBD2 (6 bases). CDR3 length: 18 residues. Germline assignment: CDR1 LGHDT and CDR2 YNNKEL (reference sequence). Trimming left V 5 bases short and J 1 base short, with 23 bases between. The CDR3 DNA sequence: TGTGCCAGCAGCAAGCCGGTGTCTGGGACTCGCGGCCAAGAGACCCAGTACTTC. Translating gives CASSKPVSGTRGQETQYF.

V usage is TRBV12-3 or TRBV12-4 and J usage is TRBJ2-1, with 7 bases matching TRBD1. The CDR3 totals 13 residues. Trimming at V came to 7 bases and at J to 4 bases, leaving 4 bases not matched to a gene. CDR3 nucleotides: TGTGCCAGCATGCTGGGACAGTACAATGAGCAGTTCTTC. Its protein product is CASMLGQYNEQFF.

CDR3 DNA sequence: TGTGCCAGCAGCTCGGTCCTAGATACGCAGTATTTT. This encodes CASSSVLDTQYF. The V call is TRBV5-5, the J call TRBJ2-3, with D hard to call. V lost 3 bases and J lost 5, with 7 bases in between. Germline V CDR1 and CDR2: SGHKS, YYEKEE (reference sequence). The CDR3 contains 12 residues. Complete variable domain (other parts from reference TRBV5-5 and TRBJ2-3): DAGVTQSPTHLIKTRGQQVTLRCSPISGHKSVSWYQQVLGQGPQFIFQYYEKEERGRGNFPDRFSARQFPNYSSELNVNALLLGDSALYLCASSSVLDTQYFGPGTRLTVL.

The chain joins TRBV28 to TRBJ2-7; D is possibly TRBD2 (6 bases). This CDR3 region has 11 residues. Germline lookup yields CDR1 MDHEN and CDR2 SYDVKM. V lost 7 bases to trimming and J lost 6 bases, with 10 bases between them. The CDR3 DNA sequence: TGTGCCAGCACGGAGGGAGGCGAGCAGTACTTC. It encodes CASTEGGEQYF.

The rearrangement joins TRBV20-1 to TRBJ2-3; 10 nucleotides match TRBD2. Germline V gives CDR1 DFQATT, CDR2 SNEGSKA (reference sequence). This CDR3 is built from 15 residues. J was trimmed by 1 base and V by 6 bases; bases with no gene match: 7. CDR3 DNA: TGCAGTGCAACTCCCCTAGCGGGGGGCACAGATACGCAGTATTTT. Translated, it gives CSATPLAGGTDTQYF.

The chain couples TRBV7-2 to TRBJ1-6; D perhaps matches TRBD1 (6 bases). V was clipped by 1 base and J by 11 bases, with 12 bases between them. The CDR3 totals 14 residues. Germline V gives CDR1 SGHTA, CDR2 FQGNSA. The CDR3 sequence is CASSLDRVRTPLHF. The CDR3 DNA is TGTGCCAGCAGCTTAGACAGGGTGAGGACACCCCTCCACTTT.

The CDR3 coding sequence is TGTGCCAGCAGTCCTGTACGTGGGGTGAGTTCACCCCTCCACTTT. It translates to CASSPVRGVSSPLHF. This chain connects TRBV4-2 to TRBJ1-6, with D hard to call. Per the germline V gene, CDR1 is LGHNA and CDR2 is YNFKEQ. Between the trimmed V and J ends, which lost 6 bases and 9 bases, there was a span of 18 bases. The CDR3 runs 15 residues.

The chain carries TRBV10-1 and TRBJ2-7, with 10 positions matching TRBD1. Trimming cost V 4 bases and J 2 bases; bases outside gene matches: 14. CDR1 is WNHNN and CDR2 is SYGVQD in the germline V gene (reference sequence). The CDR3 runs to 18 residues. The CDR3 loop is CASSAATGTGEGTYEQYF. CDR3 bases: TGCGCCAGCAGTGCAGCAACCGGGACAGGGGAAGGGACCTACGAGCAGTACTTC.

There are a few counts of this clonotype. V gene TRBV5-1 combines with J gene TRBJ2-3, with 9 bases matching TRBD1. Trimming took 4 bases from V and 1 from J; bases not matched to a gene: 10. Looked up from germline, CDR1 is SGHRS and CDR2 is YFSETQ. This CDR3 contains 17 residues. For the CDR3, the DNA is TGCGCCAGCAGCCGCGGATACAGGGGGCAAGGCACAGATACGCAGTATTTT. This gives the protein CASSRGYRGQGTDTQYF. The variable domain in full, completed from reference TRBV5-1 and TRBJ2-3, reads KAGVTQTPRYLIKTRGQQVTLSCSPISGHRSVSWYQQTPGQGLQFLFEYFSETQRNKGNFPGRFSGRQFSNSRSEMNVSTLELGDSALYLCASSRGYRGQGTDTQYFGPGTRLTVL.

The chain links TRBV4-1 to TRBJ2-7; 9 bases are a match to TRBD1. CDR1 MGHRA and CDR2 YSYEKL come from the germline V gene. Trimming took 0 bases from V and 3 from J; bases not matched to a gene: 3. The CDR3 extends over 15 amino acids. The CDR3 region has the DNA TGCGCCAGCAGCCAAGATGACAGGGGGAACTACGAGCAGTACTTC. It encodes CASSQDDRGNYEQYF.

This chain uses TRBV20-1 with TRBJ2-5; possible D gene TRBD1, 5 bases. V was trimmed by 5 bases and J by 0 bases, leaving 13 bases between them. This CDR3 is built from 14 residues. CDR1 and CDR2 (germline): DFQATT, SNEGSKA (reference sequence). The CDR3 coding sequence is TGCAGTGCTTTTGACAGAGACCACCAAGAGACCCAGTACTTC. Protein product: CSAFDRDHQETQYF.

This clonotype was observed at least ten times. This chain connects TRBV28 to TRBJ2-7, with 8 bases fitting TRBD2. The CDR3 loop spans 14 amino acids. Germline assignment: CDR1 MDHEN and CDR2 SYDVKM. V dropped 10 bases and J dropped 6; count of bases not matched to a gene: 14. CDR3 sequence (DNA): TGTGCCACAGACCGGGGGGGGGACTTTTCCGAGCAGTACTTC. Translated, it gives CATDRGGDFSEQYF.

In its sample, this clonotype was seen a few times. This sequence joins TRBV28 and TRBJ1-4; D uncertain. The ends were cut back, 6 bases at V and 8 bases at J, with 16 bases in the middle. The CDR3 spans 14 residues. Germline-derived CDR1 and CDR2 are MDHEN and SYDVKM. CDR3 amino acids: CASSWAQSEEKLFF. CDR3 nucleotides: TGTGCCAGCAGCTGGGCCCAGTCGGAGGAAAAACTGTTTTTT.